These T cell receptor beta chains were read from a single sample in a study of blood T cells in healthy people across ages. TCRdb itself ran the 5' RACE reads through MiXCR, one entry per CDR3 protein. The table has about 1,600,000 distinct CDR3 sequences, around 39% seen once. Sequencing was carried out using blood. The source is a woman aged 18-29 years in good health. Each CDR3 is given with its conserved first and last residue. D genes are given only for firm matches. Expanded clones get a size class; other rows say once, few or many, or leave the size out.

CDR3aa	CDR3nt	v_gene	d_gene	j_gene	abundance
CASSYGGQRYEQYF	TGTGCCAGCAGTTATGGGGGACAAAGATACGAGCAGTACTTC	TRBV6-2/TRBV6-3	.	TRBJ2-7	.
CASSPVAGQYGYTF	TGCGCCAGCAGCCCCGTTGCAGGCCAATATGGCTACACCTTC	TRBV5-1	.	TRBJ1-2	many
CASSLTGLASYNEQFF	TGCGCCAGTAGCTTGACGGGACTAGCGTCCTACAATGAGCAGTTCTTC	TRBV5-1	TRBD2	TRBJ2-1	.
CASSYSLAGVNEQYF	TGTGCCAGCAGTTACTCCTTAGCGGGAGTGAACGAGCAGTACTTC	TRBV6-6	TRBD2	TRBJ2-7	few
CATSRDLARAYNEQFF	TGTGCCACCAGCAGAGATCTGGCGAGGGCCTACAATGAGCAGTTCTTC	TRBV15	.	TRBJ2-1	.
CSVRIGYEQYF	TGCAGCGTGCGGATAGGCTACGAGCAGTACTTC	TRBV29-1	.	TRBJ2-7	.
CASSFEAGEQFF	TGTGCCAGCAGTTTCGAAGCGGGTGAGCAGTTCTTC	TRBV6-5	.	TRBJ2-1	few
CASYLPNLNTGELFF	TGTGCCAGTTACCTACCAAACTTGAACACCGGGGAGCTGTTTTTT	TRBV18	.	TRBJ2-2	.
CASSFSRMDSRTGELFF	TGTGCCAGCAGCTTTTCTCGTATGGACTCTAGAACCGGGGAGCTGTTTTTT	TRBV11-3	.	TRBJ2-2	few
CASSSFFRQGAPNYGYTF	TGTGCCAGCAGTTCCTTCTTCAGACAGGGGGCGCCGAACTATGGCTACACCTTC	TRBV6-2/TRBV6-3	TRBD1	TRBJ1-2	.
CASSQEGSSYGYTF	TGTGCCAGCAGCCAAGAGGGATCCTCCTATGGCTACACCTTC	TRBV3-1	.	TRBJ1-2	.
CSAPIGGLSQETQYF	TGCAGTGCGCCGATAGGCGGGCTCTCCCAAGAGACCCAGTACTTC	TRBV20-1	.	TRBJ2-5	.
CASLQRGNYNEQFF	TGCGCCTCCCTTCAGCGGGGGAATTACAATGAGCAGTTCTTC	TRBV10-2	TRBD2	TRBJ2-1	.
CSASRLPNYEQYF	TGCAGTGCTAGTCGACTACCTAATTACGAGCAGTACTTC	TRBV20-1	.	TRBJ2-7	.
CSAQPGFNQPQHF	TGCAGTGCTCAACCAGGGTTCAATCAGCCCCAGCATTTT	TRBV20-1	.	TRBJ1-5	.
CASTELGGRASYEQYF	TGTGCCAGCACTGAACTCGGCGGGAGGGCCTCCTACGAGCAGTACTTC	TRBV6-2/TRBV6-3	TRBD2	TRBJ2-7	.
CAGSYLQKREAKNIQYF	TGTGCCGGCAGCTACCTGCAGAAAAGGGAGGCCAAAAACATTCAGTACTTC	TRBV7-9	.	TRBJ2-4	.
CASSYQRRGDTQYF	TGTGCCAGCAGTTACCAGCGGAGGGGAGATACGCAGTATTTT	TRBV6-5	.	TRBJ2-3	.
CASSSQTGSGNTIYF	TGTGCCAGCAGCTCGCAGACAGGATCTGGAAACACCATATATTTT	TRBV7-2	.	TRBJ1-3	.
CASSKGDRVACHQETQYF	TGTGCCAGCAGCAAAGGGGACAGGGTCGCGTGTCACCAAGAGACCCAGTACTTC	TRBV21-1	.	TRBJ2-5	.
CASMTGLAGVSGEQFF	TGTGCCAGCATGACAGGACTAGCGGGAGTATCAGGAGAGCAGTTCTTC	TRBV5-5	TRBD2	TRBJ2-1	few
CSAPEGPNQPQHF	TGCAGTGCCCCAGAGGGCCCCAATCAGCCCCAGCATTTT	TRBV20-1	.	TRBJ1-5	many
CASSSSISRVDRVHNEQFF	TGTGCCAGCAGCTCGTCTATCTCTCGGGTCGACAGGGTGCACAATGAGCAGTTCTTC	TRBV7-2	TRBD1	TRBJ2-1	few
CASSFSTPNNEQFF	TGCGCCAGCAGCTTTAGCACACCAAACAATGAGCAGTTCTTC	TRBV5-1	.	TRBJ2-1	few
CASSPMGVPHEQYF	TGTGCCAGCAGTCCAATGGGAGTACCCCACGAGCAGTACTTC	TRBV12-3/TRBV12-4	.	TRBJ2-7	once
CASSLSTATNEKLFF	TGCGCCAGCAGCTTGTCCACCGCGACTAATGAAAAACTGTTTTTT	TRBV5-1	.	TRBJ1-4	.
CASSVEGVSQPQHF	TGTGCCAGCAGTGTTGAGGGTGTAAGTCAGCCCCAGCATTTT	TRBV6-1	.	TRBJ1-5	few
CASSLGTDTYGYTF	TGCGCCAGCAGCTTGGGAACGGACACCTATGGCTACACCTTC	TRBV5-1	.	TRBJ1-2	few
CSARDLGGTKETQYF	TGCAGTGCTAGAGATCTCGGGGGGACCAAAGAGACCCAGTACTTC	TRBV20-1	TRBD2	TRBJ2-5	.
CASSFVGANEQFF	TGTGCCAGCAGTTTCGTGGGGGCCAATGAGCAGTTCTTC	TRBV7-3	.	TRBJ2-1	.
CASLSGSYYNEQFF	TGTGCCAGCCTTAGCGGGAGTTACTACAATGAGCAGTTCTTC	TRBV6-2/TRBV6-3	TRBD2	TRBJ2-1	.
CSVPQGYNSPLHF	TGCAGTGTACCTCAGGGCTATAATTCACCCCTCCACTTT	TRBV20-1	.	TRBJ1-6	.
CSARPLPGQGAYYEQYF	TGCAGTGCTAGACCACTACCGGGACAGGGGGCTTACTACGAGCAGTACTTC	TRBV20-1	TRBD1	TRBJ2-7	.
CASSYDGQRGSPLHF	TGTGCCAGCAGTTACGACGGCCAGAGGGGTTCACCCCTCCACTTT	TRBV27	.	TRBJ1-6	many
CASSIGGAQETQYF	TGTGCCAGCAGTATCGGGGGGGCCCAAGAGACCCAGTACTTC	TRBV6-1	TRBD2	TRBJ2-5	few